The rows below give T cell receptor beta chains drawn from one sample of a study of control samples from healthy donors and cancer patients. The data were produced by immunoSEQ multiplex PCR, yet TCRdb's version contains in-frame clones alone and is incomplete. The sample holds roughly 100,000 clones; 90% to 95% are singletons and the top ten take roughly 0.9%. Sequenced input: blood. The receptors here all came from a woman aged 25-40 years in good health. Both conserved end residues are part of each CDR3. D genes are given only for firm matches. Where a row states a size, it is once, few, many or the class of an expanded clone; other rows omit it.

clone_size j_call v_call d_call cdr3_nt cdr3_aa
NA TRBJ2-1 TRBV2 TRBD2 TGTGCCAGCAGGGCTCGCGGGGGTGCGAAAAATGAGCAGTTCTTC CASRARGGAKNEQFF
NA TRBJ2-6 TRBV2 NA TGTGCCAAACGTTACTCTGGGGCCAACGTCCTGACTTTC CAKRYSGANVLTF
NA TRBJ1-1 TRBV28 NA TGTGCCAGTTTGGTCGGTTTGAACACTGAAGCTTTCTTT CASLVGLNTEAFF
NA TRBJ1-1 TRBV10-2 NA TGCGCCAGCATGGTGGGATTCACTGAAGCTTTCTTT CASMVGFTEAFF
few TRBJ2-1 TRBV19 TRBD2 TGTGCCAGCTCCTCCGCGGGGGTTTACAATGAGCAGTTCTTC CASSSAGVYNEQFF
NA TRBJ2-6 TRBV13 NA TGTGCCAGCAGCTTAACTTCTGGGGCCAACGTCCTGACTTTC CASSLTSGANVLTF
NA TRBJ2-1 TRBV5-1 TRBD2 TGCGCCAGCAGCTTGGTGGCCGGCGGGGGGGCCGATAATGAGCAGTTCTTC CASSLVAGGGADNEQFF
NA TRBJ1-4 TRBV2 NA TGTGCCAGCAGTGAAATAACCCCCCAGGTCGGGGAAAAACTGTTTTTT CASSEITPQVGEKLFF
NA TRBJ1-1 TRBV7-8 NA TGTGCCAGCAGCTTGTGGGCTGAAGCTTTCTTT CASSLWAEAFF
NA TRBJ2-2 TRBV19 TRBD1 TGTGCCAGTAGTATACCAGGGGGCCCCACCGGGGAGCTGTTTTTT CASSIPGGPTGELFF
NA TRBJ2-7 TRBV5-1 TRBD2 TGCGCCAGCAGACGAGCGGGGGGTTTACTCGAGCAGTACTTC CASRRAGGLLEQYF
NA TRBJ1-6 TRBV27 NA TGTGCCAGCACCCGCGGGGTAAACTCCTATAATTCACCCCTCCACTTT CASTRGVNSYNSPLHF
NA TRBJ1-5 TRBV9 NA TGTGCCAGCAGCGCCTGGATTGGCCAGCCCCAGCATTTT CASSAWIGQPQHF
NA TRBJ2-1 TRBV24-1 TRBD2 TGTGCCACCAGTGATTTTGGAGACTTCAGGCGGGAGGGCACCTACAATGAGCAGTTCTTC CATSDFGDFRREGTYNEQFF
NA TRBJ2-5 TRBV5-6 TRBD2 TGTGCCAGCAGCTTGGAACTAGCGGGAGGGGGGACCCAGTACTTC CASSLELAGGGTQYF
NA TRBJ2-1 TRBV19 TRBD2 TGTGCCAGTAGTATCGGGCTAGCGGGCCCGGTGAGGGCCAATGAGCAGTTCTTC CASSIGLAGPVRANEQFF
once TRBJ1-4 TRBV5-1 TRBD1 TGCGCCAGCAGCGTAATGGGGACAGGGGGTAATGAAAAACTGTTTTTT CASSVMGTGGNEKLFF
NA TRBJ1-5 TRBV28 NA TGTGCCAGCACCTGGGGGAGCAATCAGCCCCAGCATTTT CASTWGSNQPQHF
NA TRBJ1-2 TRBV12-5 NA TGTGCTAGTGGTTCGGGGGCGCCCTACACCTTC CASGSGAPYTF
NA TRBJ2-7 TRBV6-5 NA TGTGCCAGCAGTTACTCGGGCCGGGATTTTTCCTACGAGCAGTACTTC CASSYSGRDFSYEQYF
once TRBJ1-3 TRBV6-5 NA TGTGCCAGTACGACAGGAGGAACTGGAAACACCATATATTTT CASTTGGTGNTIYF
NA TRBJ1-4 TRBV4-1 TRBD1 TGCGCCAGCAGCCAAGGCGGGACAGGGGTTGAAAAACTGTTTTTT CASSQGGTGVEKLFF
NA TRBJ1-1 TRBV5-1 TRBD1 TGCGCCAGCAGCTTGGAGGGGGCCACTGAAGCTTTCTTT CASSLEGATEAFF
NA TRBJ1-4 TRBV5-1 NA TGCGCCAGCAGCTTGAACGGAATTGCAACTAATGAAAAACTGTTTTTT CASSLNGIATNEKLFF
NA TRBJ2-7 TRBV18 NA TGTGCCAGCTCACCATCCCGCCGCCTTCCCCACGAGCAGTACTTC CASSPSRRLPHEQYF
NA TRBJ1-1 TRBV7-3 NA TGTGCCAGCAGCTTAAGGGGAGGGCAGGCTTTCTTT CASSLRGGQAFF
NA TRBJ1-1 TRBV6-5 NA TGTGCCAGCAGTCCTAAATTACAGGGAACTGAAGCTTTCTTT CASSPKLQGTEAFF
NA TRBJ1-6 TRBV6-1 NA TGTGCCAGCAGTGAAAGCAGGGCGGTAACTAGCTCACCCCTCCACTTT CASSESRAVTSSPLHF
NA TRBJ2-2 TRBV2 TRBD1 TGTGCCAGCAGTCGTCCGGGACAGGGGGCCGGGGAGCTGTTTTTT CASSRPGQGAGELFF
NA TRBJ2-2 TRBV5-4 NA TGTGCCAGCAGCTTGGTCCGTGCTGACACCGGGGAGCTGTTTTTT CASSLVRADTGELFF
NA TRBJ1-4 TRBV30 NA TGTGCCTGGAGTGGCTTTATCGGCGAAAAACTGTTTTTT CAWSGFIGEKLFF
NA TRBJ2-1 TRBV19 TRBD1 TGTGCCAGTAGTATAGTGGGACAGGGAAACAATGAGCAGTTCTTC CASSIVGQGNNEQFF
NA TRBJ2-7 TRBV27 TRBD2 TGTGCCAGCAGACGACACTCAGCGAGCGGGAGGGCCTACGAGCAGTACTTC CASRRHSASGRAYEQYF
NA TRBJ2-3 TRBV19 TRBD2 TGTGCCAGTAGTAGGCCGGGACTAGCGGGAGGTTTAGCCACAGATACGCAGTATTTT CASSRPGLAGGLATDTQYF
NA TRBJ2-1 TRBV10-1 TRBD2 TGCGCCAGCAGTGAGGGTCTAGCGGGGGGGCACAATGAGCAGTTCTTC CASSEGLAGGHNEQFF
few TRBJ1-2 TRBV2 NA TGTGCCAGCAGTAAAAATAGCGTGAATGGCTACACCTTC CASSKNSVNGYTF
NA TRBJ1-1 TRBV3-1/TRBV3-2 NA TGTGCCAGCAGCAGCCGAAGGGGGGGAGACACTGAAGCTTTCTTT CASSSRRGGDTEAFF
NA TRBJ1-2 TRBV7-9 NA TGTGCCAGCAGCTCCTCCGGACGGGCAAACTATGGCTACACCTTC CASSSSGRANYGYTF
NA TRBJ1-5 TRBV6-5 TRBD1 TGTGCCAGCAGTCTGACAGGGTTCGGTCAGCCCCAGCATTTT CASSLTGFGQPQHF
NA TRBJ1-4 TRBV25-1 NA TGTGCCAGCAGTGATAGCGTGGGAAATGAAAAACTGTTTTTT CASSDSVGNEKLFF
NA TRBJ1-1 TRBV7-2 NA TGTGCCAGCAGCTTAAGATTAAACACTGAAGCTTTCTTT CASSLRLNTEAFF
NA TRBJ1-4 TRBV5-1 TRBD1 TGCGCCAGCAGCTTGAATACCGGGACAGTAGGTGAAAAACTGTTTTTT CASSLNTGTVGEKLFF
NA TRBJ1-3 TRBV5-4 TRBD1 TGTGCCAGCAGCTACGGGACAGCCTCTGGAAACACCATATATTTT CASSYGTASGNTIYF
NA TRBJ1-4 TRBV6-5 NA TGTGCCAGCAGTTACGGGCAAGCAACTAATGAAAAACTGTTTTTT CASSYGQATNEKLFF
few TRBJ2-7 TRBV7-2 TRBD2 TGTGCCAGCAGCTTAGCTGGTAGCGGGGCCTACGAGCAGTACTTC CASSLAGSGAYEQYF
once TRBJ1-1 TRBV4-2 NA TGTGCCAGCAGCCACCAACAGGGAACTGAAGCTTTCTTT CASSHQQGTEAFF
NA TRBJ2-7 TRBV5-4 TRBD2 TGTGCCAGCAGCTCCGGAGTTTTAGCGGGCTCCTACGAGCAGTACTTC CASSSGVLAGSYEQYF
NA TRBJ2-7 TRBV19 NA TGTGCCAGTAGTATATTTAACAGCCCCTACGAGCAGTACTTC CASSIFNSPYEQYF
NA TRBJ2-2 TRBV27 NA TGTGCCAGCAGCCCCTACATCATTATCGCGAACACCGGGGAGCTGTTTTTT CASSPYIIIANTGELFF
NA TRBJ1-1 TRBV9 TRBD1 TGTGCCAGCAGCGTAGCCCCGACAGGGCAGAACACTGAAGCTTTCTTT CASSVAPTGQNTEAFF
NA TRBJ1-2 TRBV3-1/TRBV3-2 NA TGTGCCAGCAGTCCGACCTTTTCCGGTGGCTACACCTTC CASSPTFSGGYTF
few TRBJ2-7 TRBV29-1 NA TGCAGCGTAGAGCCGGACAACTCCTACGAGCAGTACTTC CSVEPDNSYEQYF
once TRBJ1-3 TRBV19 NA TGTGCCAGTAGTATTAACCCCGGACAGAGCTCTGGAAACACCATATATTTT CASSINPGQSSGNTIYF
NA TRBJ2-2 TRBV27 TRBD1 TGTGCCAGCAGTTCGCGGCAGGGGGCGGGCGGGGAGCTGTTTTTT CASSSRQGAGGELFF
NA TRBJ1-5 TRBV30 NA TGTGCCTGGACGGTAGCAGGGCTTGATCAGCCCCAGCATTTT CAWTVAGLDQPQHF
NA TRBJ1-5 TRBV27 NA TGTGCCAGCAGTTTATCGAGGCAGGGCGGGCAGCCCCAGCATTTT CASSLSRQGGQPQHF